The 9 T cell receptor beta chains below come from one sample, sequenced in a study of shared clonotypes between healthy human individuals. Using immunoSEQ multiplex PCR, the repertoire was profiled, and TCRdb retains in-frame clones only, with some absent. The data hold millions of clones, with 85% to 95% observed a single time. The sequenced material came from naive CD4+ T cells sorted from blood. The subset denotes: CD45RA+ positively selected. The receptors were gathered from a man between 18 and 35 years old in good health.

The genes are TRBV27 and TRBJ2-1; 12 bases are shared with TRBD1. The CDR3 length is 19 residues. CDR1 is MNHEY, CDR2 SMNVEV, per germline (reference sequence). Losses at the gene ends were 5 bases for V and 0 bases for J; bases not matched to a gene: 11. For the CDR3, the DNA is TGTGCCAGCAGTCCAGGGACAGGGGGCGCCCTGAGCTCCTACAATGAGCAGTTCTTC. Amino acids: CASSPGTGGALSSYNEQFF.

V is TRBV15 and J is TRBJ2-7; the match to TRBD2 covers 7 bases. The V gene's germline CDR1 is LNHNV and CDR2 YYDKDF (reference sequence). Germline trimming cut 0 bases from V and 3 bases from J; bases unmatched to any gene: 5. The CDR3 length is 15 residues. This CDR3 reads CATSREGGGYYEQYF. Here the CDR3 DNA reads TGTGCCACCAGCAGAGAGGGGGGAGGGTACTACGAGCAGTACTTC.

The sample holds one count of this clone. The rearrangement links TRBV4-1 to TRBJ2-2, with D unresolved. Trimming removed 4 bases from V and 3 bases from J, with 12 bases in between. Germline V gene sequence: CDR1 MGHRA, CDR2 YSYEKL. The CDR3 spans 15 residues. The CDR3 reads CASSRSPADTGELFF. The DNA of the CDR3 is TGCGCCAGCAGCCGATCCCCAGCAGACACCGGGGAGCTGTTTTTT.

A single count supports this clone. CDR3 sequence reads: CASRQGPGMSRSGANVLTF. The CDR3 coding sequence is TGTGCCAGCAGGCAGGGTCCGGGTATGTCCCGCTCTGGGGCCAACGTCCTGACTTTC. The chain employs TRBV7-9 and TRBJ2-6; a possible D gene is TRBD1 (5 bases). Trimming took 6 bases from V and 0 from J, leaving 21 bases between them. The CDR3 is made up of 19 amino acids. Germline CDR1 SEHNR, CDR2 FQNEAQ (reference sequence).

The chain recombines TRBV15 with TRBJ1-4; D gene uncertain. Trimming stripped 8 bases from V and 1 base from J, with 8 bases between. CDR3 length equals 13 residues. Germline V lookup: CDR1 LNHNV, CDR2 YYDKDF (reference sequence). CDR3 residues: CATSTRTNEKLFF. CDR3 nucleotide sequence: TGTGCCACCTCGACCCGAACTAATGAAAAACTGTTTTTT. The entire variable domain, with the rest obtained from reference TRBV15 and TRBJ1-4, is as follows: DAMVIQNPRYQVTQFGKPVTLSCSQTLNHNVMYWYQQKSSQAPKLLFHYYDKDFNNEADTPDNFQSRRPNTSFCFLDIRSPGLGDTAMYLCATSTRTNEKLFFGSGTQLSVL.

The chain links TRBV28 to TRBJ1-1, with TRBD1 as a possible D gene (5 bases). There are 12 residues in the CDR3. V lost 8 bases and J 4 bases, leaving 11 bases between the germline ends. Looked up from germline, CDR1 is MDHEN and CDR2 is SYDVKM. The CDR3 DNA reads TGTGCCAGCGGGGGAGGGGTCACTGAAGCTTTCTTT. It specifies CASGGGVTEAFF. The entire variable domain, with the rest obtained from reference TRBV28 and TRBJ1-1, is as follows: DVKVTQSSRYLVKRTGEKVFLECVQDMDHENMFWYRQDPGLGLRLIYFSYDVKMKEKGDIPEGYSVSREKKERFSLILESASTNQTSMYLCASGGGVTEAFFGQGTRLTVV.

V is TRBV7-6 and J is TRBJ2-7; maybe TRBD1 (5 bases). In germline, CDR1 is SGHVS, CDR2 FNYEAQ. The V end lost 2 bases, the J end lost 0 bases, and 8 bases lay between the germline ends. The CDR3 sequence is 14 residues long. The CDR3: CASSLTRASYEQYF. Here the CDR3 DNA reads TGTGCCAGCAGCTTAACCAGGGCCTCCTACGAGCAGTACTTC.

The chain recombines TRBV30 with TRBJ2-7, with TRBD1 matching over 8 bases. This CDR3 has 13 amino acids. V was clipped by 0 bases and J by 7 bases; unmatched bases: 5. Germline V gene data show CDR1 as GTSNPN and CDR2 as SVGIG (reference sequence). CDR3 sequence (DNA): TGTGCCTGGAGTGTACAGGGGGGTTGGGAGCAGTACTTC. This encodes CAWSVQGGWEQYF.

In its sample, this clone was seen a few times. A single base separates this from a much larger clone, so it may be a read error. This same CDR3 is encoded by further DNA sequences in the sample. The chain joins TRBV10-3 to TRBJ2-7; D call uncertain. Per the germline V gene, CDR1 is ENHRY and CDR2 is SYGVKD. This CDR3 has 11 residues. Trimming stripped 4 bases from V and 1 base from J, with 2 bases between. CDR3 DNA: TGTGCCATCAGTGCGTCCTACGAGCAGTACTTC. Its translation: CAISASYEQYF.